The entry below gives a single T cell receptor (beta chain) sequence along with its context. In the authors' workflow: Estimation of nucleated cell counts relied on the amplification of reference gene primers. Sequenced by immunoSEQ multiplex PCR; TCRdb stores in-frame clones only, minus some. V, J and clone size reflect that table, while D and trimming were determined from the DNA. The table lists approximately 270,000 clones, about 89% of them singletons. This record comes from a study of blood T cell repertoires in COVID-19. Study at large: COVID-19 samples from acute and convalescent phases originated in the United States, Italy and Spain. In each case, the material was cDNA or gDNA derived from T cells, B-cell-depleted T cells, or PBMCs.

Germline V gene data show CDR1 as LNHDA and CDR2 as SQIVND (reference sequence). The CDR3 sequence is 18 residues long. V was cut by 5 bases and J by 4 bases, with 21 bases left in between. The source material was peripheral blood. J is TRBJ1-6 and V is TRBV19; D is possibly TRBD1 (5 bases). This clonotype originated in a man aged 40-49 years with active or convalescent COVID-19. The CDR3: CASSLEGGEGQYNSPLHF. The CDR3 nucleotides are TGTGCCAGTAGTCTCGAAGGAGGGGAAGGGCAGTATAATTCACCCCTCCACTTT. Looking up the rest from reference TRBV19 and TRBJ1-6 gives the full variable domain: DGGITQSPKYLFRKEGQNVTLSCEQNLNHDAMYWYRQDPGQGLRLIYYSQIVNDFQKGDIAEGYSVSREKKESFPLTVTSAQKNPTAFYLCASSLEGGEGQYNSPLHFGNGTRLTVT.